The clone carrying this T cell receptor beta chain was found once. The CDR3 loop spans 15 amino acids. V was shortened by 0 bases and J by 2 bases, with 11 bases between the two germline ends. Germline assignment: CDR1 SGHRS and CDR2 YFSETQ. The data are from a study of blood T cell repertoires in COVID-19. In the study overall: T cells, B-cell-depleted T cells, or PBMCs provided the cDNA or gDNA that served as material.

As processed by the authors: Quantification of nucleated cells was approximated via reference gene primer amplification. Profiling relied on immunoSEQ multiplex PCR, and the TCRdb table lists in-frame clones only, not all of them. Clonal size and the V and J genes are those of that table, whereas D and trimming came from the DNA. The sample includes approximately 130,000 clones, approximately 90% of them seen just once. The sample consisted of peripheral blood. This TCR was sampled from a man aged 70-80 years with active or convalescent COVID-19. The chain recombines TRBV5-1 with TRBJ1-1, with D maybe TRBD1 (5 bases). The CDR3 loop is CASSLAGQGNTEAFF. CDR3 nucleotide sequence: TGCGCCAGCAGCTTGGCCGGGCAGGGTAACACTGAAGCTTTCTTT.